This T cell receptor (beta chain) was captured in a study of tumor-infiltrating lymphocytes in localized non-small cell lung cancer. For the study at large: Some samples were collected after neoadjuvant chemotherapy; smokers, never-smokers and several histologies were included. Tumor tissue and non-adjacent uninvolved lung came from each patient.

General study results and limits: Immunotypes IM1 and IM2 had similar TCR-derived T-cell fractions. Different pieces of the same tissue were used for each assay.

Clones were read by immunoSEQ multiplex PCR, and TCRdb kept only the in-frame ones, dropping some. The sample holds some 12,000 clones, around 79% seen once. On this clone itself: The antigen is unknown.

V lost 5 bases and J lost 5, with 9 bases in between. The CDR3 spans 12 residues. In germline, CDR1 is SGHTA, CDR2 FQGTGA. The receptor's source is a human donor with non-small cell lung cancer. The specimen was lung tumor tissue. The chain employs TRBV7-3 and TRBJ1-2; D unclear. In DNA form, the CDR3 reads TGTGCCAGCAGCCCGATAACATATGGCTACACCTTC. Translated, it gives CASSPITYGYTF.